Reported below is one T cell receptor (beta chain). The sample originates from a study of blood T cell repertoires in COVID-19. The overall study: Sites in the United States, Italy and Spain provided acute and convalescent COVID-19 samples.

Measured with immunoSEQ multiplex PCR; TCRdb has only the in-frame clones, and not every one. The repertoire holds tens of thousands of clones, with 75% to 85% as singletons. Per the germline V gene, CDR1 is MNHEY and CDR2 is SMNVEV (reference sequence). This CDR3 is 14 amino acids long. J was trimmed by 6 bases and V by 2 bases; bases with no gene match: 4. This clonotype was sampled from a man older than 75 with active or convalescent COVID-19. The chain links TRBV27 to TRBJ2-1, with 7 bases aligning to TRBD2. The sequenced sample was peripheral blood. The CDR3, as DNA: TGTGCCAGCAGTTTAGTGGGAGGGCCCAATGAGCAGTTCTTC. Amino acids: CASSLVGGPNEQFF.